This T cell receptor (beta chain) was captured by sequencing in a study of a mutant IDH1 vaccine in newly diagnosed glioma. Across the whole study: Onset of vaccination occurred 4-6 weeks following radiotherapy alone, or with temozolomide cycles. Week 35 brought visit V12, which was followed by visit V13 at week 47.

TCRdb's table, derived via immunoSEQ multiplex PCR, lists solely in-frame clones and lacks some. This table holds about 94,000 clones, just under 90% found once. As regards this clone: The antigen is not known.

The ends were cut back, 5 bases at V and 3 bases at J, with 17 bases in the middle. This CDR3 contains 15 residues. In germline, CDR1 is MNHEY, CDR2 SVGAGI. Stated time point: week 47, end of study. Every vaccination contained 300 ug of the mutant IDH1 20-mer peptide and was paired with topical imiquimod. There were new WHO grade 3 or 4 astrocytomas in the donors, and these were IDH1-mutant and ATRX-lost. The clonotype comes from a woman in her forties or fifties with glioma. The material was PBMCs, obtained from a glioma patient whose treatment included an IDH1 peptide vaccine. The rearrangement links TRBV6-5 to TRBJ2-7, with TRBD1 as a possible D gene (6 bases). The CDR3 is CASSPFPGQGYEQYF. The CDR3 region has the DNA TGTGCCAGCAGTCCCTTTCCGGGACAAGGCTACGAGCAGTACTTC.